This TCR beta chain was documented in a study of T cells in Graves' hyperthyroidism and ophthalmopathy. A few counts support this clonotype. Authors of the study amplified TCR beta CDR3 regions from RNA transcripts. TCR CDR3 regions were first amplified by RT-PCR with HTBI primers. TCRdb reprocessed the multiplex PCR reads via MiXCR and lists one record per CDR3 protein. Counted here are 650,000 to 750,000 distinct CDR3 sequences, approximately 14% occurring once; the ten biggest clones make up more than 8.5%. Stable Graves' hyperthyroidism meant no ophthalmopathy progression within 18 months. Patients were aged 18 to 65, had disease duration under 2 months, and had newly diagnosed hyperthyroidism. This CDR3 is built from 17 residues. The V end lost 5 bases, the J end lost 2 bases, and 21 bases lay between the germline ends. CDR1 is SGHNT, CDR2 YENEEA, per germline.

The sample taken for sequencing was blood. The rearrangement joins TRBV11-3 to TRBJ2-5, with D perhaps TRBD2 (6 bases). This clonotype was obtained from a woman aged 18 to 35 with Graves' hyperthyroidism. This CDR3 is CASSPAGTSLKQETQYF. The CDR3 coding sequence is TGTGCCAGCAGCCCCGCCGGCACTAGCCTCAAACAAGAGACCCAGTACTTC.